These 5 T cell receptor beta chains were all obtained from the same sample, sequenced in a study of blood T cells in healthy people across ages. A second 7 to 11 cycle PCR used barcoded and J-beta primers. MiXCR, applied by TCRdb to the 5' RACE reads, yields one record per CDR3 protein. The data contain 790,000 or so distinct CDR3 sequences, around 50% of them seen just once; the ten biggest clones take up 20% to 30%. The specimen was blood. These receptors all come from a middle-aged man in good health.

The genes are TRBV2 and TRBJ2-5; D possibly corresponds to TRBD1 (6 bases). This CDR3 has 15 residues. Trimming stripped 6 bases from V and 1 base from J, with 15 bases between. Germline values: CDR1 SNHLY, CDR2 FYNNEI. The CDR3 DNA sequence: TGTGCCAGCAGAAGTCGCGGACAGATCCAAGAGACCCAGTACTTC. Translating gives CASRSRGQIQETQYF.

This clonotype was seen a handful of times. This rearrangement joins TRBV29-1 to TRBJ2-1; tentatively, D is TRBD1 or TRBD2 (6 bases each). V dropped 6 bases and J dropped 6 bases, with 15 bases sitting between them. Germline loops: CDR1 SQVTM, CDR2 ANQGSEA. This CDR3 spans 13 amino acids. This CDR3 is CSVNRAGGNEQFF. The CDR3 DNA follows: TGCAGCGTCAACAGGGCCGGGGGCAATGAGCAGTTCTTC.

V is TRBV15 and J is TRBJ1-6; TRBD1 matches 7 bases. Trimming took 5 bases from V and 9 from J; bases not matched to a gene: 4. Germline CDR1 is LNHNV and CDR2 is YYDKDF (reference sequence). The CDR3 is 13 amino acids. This chain's CDR3 is CATSGQGGSPLHF. CDR3 DNA: TGTGCCACCAGCGGTCAGGGGGGTTCACCCCTCCACTTT. The whole variable domain, remainder taken from reference TRBV15 and TRBJ1-6, is DAMVIQNPRYQVTQFGKPVTLSCSQTLNHNVMYWYQQKSSQAPKLLFHYYDKDFNNEADTPDNFQSRRPNTSFCFLDIRSPGLGDTAMYLCATSGQGGSPLHFGNGTRLTVT.

This clonotype was detected a few times. The chain links TRBV20-1 to TRBJ2-7; 10 bases map to TRBD1. The CDR3 extends over 15 amino acids. The germline V gene encodes CDR1 DFQATT and CDR2 SNEGSKA (reference sequence). Trimming took 5 bases from V and 5 from J; bases not matched to a gene: 12. The CDR3: CSAQNRDRGSDEQYF. CDR3 DNA sequence: TGCAGTGCTCAAAACCGGGACAGGGGTTCCGACGAGCAGTACTTC.

The chain has TRBV11-2 and TRBJ2-1; D is undetermined. Germline CDR1 reads SGHAT; CDR2 reads FQNNGV. Trimming shortened V by 4 bases and J by 14 bases, and 12 bases separated the two germline ends. This CDR3 spans 11 amino acids. The CDR3 spells CASSSGGSEFF. In DNA, the CDR3 is TGTGCCAGCAGCTCCGGCGGTTCTGAGTTCTTC.